This is a list of T cell receptor beta chains from one sample in a study of blood T cell repertoires in COVID-19. Sequencing was performed with immunoSEQ multiplex PCR; in TCRdb, only in-frame clones are kept and a portion is missing. The sample holds 200,000 or so clones; about 93% are singletons and the top ten take 0.82%. Material for sequencing was peripheral blood. The receptors stem from a man aged 60-69 years with COVID-19, enrolled during active disease. The CDR3 runs from the conserved cysteine through the conserved F or W. The D gene is left open where the match is weak. Clone size is stated in some rows and not others, as once, few, many or a class when expanded.

size	V	J	D	CDR3	DNA
.	TRBV19	TRBJ1-5	TRBD1	CASTSGTDRGRSPQHF	TGTGCCAGTACCTCGGGCACCGACAGGGGGCGATCCCCCCAGCATTTT
.	TRBV5-3	TRBJ2-2	.	CARSFEEGGAPGELFF	TGTGCCAGAAGCTTCGAAGAGGGGGGGGCCCCCGGGGAGCTGTTTTTT
.	TRBV7-2	TRBJ1-1	.	CASSRGGTGNTEAFF	TGTGCCAGCAGCCGGGGGGGGACCGGGAACACTGAAGCTTTCTTT
.	TRBV30	TRBJ1-1	.	CAWKPLALGGNTEAFF	TGTGCCTGGAAACCCTTGGCGCTCGGGGGGAACACTGAAGCTTTCTTT
.	TRBV15	TRBJ2-7	TRBD1	CATSRDGQVGFEQYF	TGTGCCACCAGCAGAGATGGACAGGTTGGTTTCGAGCAGTACTTC
.	TRBV4-1	TRBJ2-7	TRBD1	CASSQTGGSYEQYF	TGCGCCAGCAGTCAAACAGGGGGCAGCTACGAGCAGTACTTC
.	TRBV4-3	TRBJ2-7	.	CASSQESQVPSYEQYF	TGCGCCAGCAGCCAAGAAAGCCAGGTCCCCTCCTACGAGCAGTACTTC
.	TRBV6-5	TRBJ2-5	.	CASMAGYQETQYF	TGTGCCAGCATGGCGGGGTACCAAGAGACCCAGTACTTC
.	TRBV7-9	TRBJ2-1	TRBD2	CASSTPKAGGMNEQFF	TGTGCCAGCAGTACACCGAAAGCGGGGGGGATGAATGAGCAGTTCTTC
.	TRBV19	TRBJ2-5	TRBD1	CASSTNLGQQETQYF	TGTGCCAGTAGTACGAACTTGGGACAGCAAGAGACCCAGTACTTC
.	TRBV18	TRBJ1-3	.	CASSPNRFSGNTIYF	TGTGCCAGCTCACCAAATCGGTTCTCTGGAAACACCATATATTTT
.	TRBV27	TRBJ1-2	.	CASSRKYRAGPNYGYTF	TGTGCCAGCAGCCGAAAATACAGGGCTGGACCTAACTATGGCTACACCTTC
once	TRBV28	TRBJ1-5	.	CASSFQIHQPQHF	TGTGCCAGCAGTTTCCAGATCCATCAGCCCCAGCATTTT
once	TRBV5-4	TRBJ1-1	.	CASIPRGAGYTEAFF	TGTGCCAGCATCCCCCGGGGTGCGGGATACACTGAAGCTTTCTTT
.	TRBV4-2	TRBJ2-5	.	CASSQDPLGGLETQYF	TGTGCCAGCAGCCAAGATCCTTTGGGGGGGCTAGAGACCCAGTACTTC
.	TRBV7-9	TRBJ1-1	.	CASTLSGGYTEAFF	TGTGCCAGCACCCTGTCGGGGGGGTACACTGAAGCTTTCTTT
.	TRBV5-4	TRBJ2-7	.	CASSFSNYEQYF	TGTGCCAGCAGCTTCTCTAACTACGAGCAGTACTTC
.	TRBV20-1	TRBJ2-7	.	CSAAGSYEQYF	TGCAGTGCTGCAGGCTCCTACGAGCAGTACTTC